Below are 11 T cell receptor beta chains sequenced from a single sample in a study of blood T cell repertoires in COVID-19. Sequenced by immunoSEQ multiplex PCR; TCRdb stores in-frame clones only, minus some. This table has about 240,000 clones, 80% to 90% appearing once. Sequencing was performed on peripheral blood. All receptors come from a man in his sixties with acute or convalescent COVID-19.

The J gene is TRBJ1-5, the V gene TRBV5-6, with TRBD1 matching over 8 bases. The germline V gene has CDR1 SGHDT and CDR2 YYEEEE. The trim removed 1 base at V and 1 base at J, leaving 4 bases unmatched. The CDR3 extends over 16 amino acids. CDR3 DNA: TGTGCCAGCAGCTTGTCCCCAGGGGGCAGCAATCAGCCCCAGCATTTT. It is translated as CASSLSPGGSNQPQHF.

V is TRBV28 and J is TRBJ1-2; 8 positions agree with TRBD1. The CDR3 is 14 amino acids. V trimming: 11 bases; J trimming: 1 base; junction bases outside the gene matches: 9. The germline gives CDR1 MDHEN, CDR2 SYDVKM. DNA of the CDR3: TGTGCCTGGGCGAGACAGGGGATTAACTATGGCTACACCTTC. This translates into CAWARQGINYGYTF.

The V and J genes are TRBV2 and TRBJ2-6; 8 positions match TRBD1. V was pared by 7 bases and J by 1 base, with 12 bases of the junction left unmatched. CDR3 length equals 18 residues. Germline lookup yields CDR1 SNHLY and CDR2 FYNNEI. CDR3 nucleotides: TGTGCCAGCACCAAGGACAGGGTGGGTAGTTCTGGGGCCAACGTCCTGACTTTC. Protein product: CASTKDRVGSSGANVLTF.

V and J are TRBV6-5 and TRBJ2-7, with D possibly being TRBD1 (6 bases). The CDR3 is 16 amino acids. V shed 2 bases and J shed 3 bases, with 17 bases lying between them. CDR1 is MNHEY and CDR2 is SVGAGI in the germline V gene. CDR3 residues: CASSYGGRARSYEQYF. CDR3 nucleotides: TGTGCCAGCAGTTACGGGGGCCGTGCTCGAAGCTACGAGCAGTACTTC.

This rearrangement joins TRBV28 to TRBJ1-1; D ambiguous. Per germline, CDR1 MDHEN and CDR2 SYDVKM. Trimming cost V 5 bases and J 5 bases, with 12 bases left between them. The CDR3 spans 13 residues. This CDR3 reads CASSNEVGTEAFF. CDR3 sequence (DNA): TGTGCCAGCAGTAACGAGGTGGGTACTGAAGCTTTCTTT.

The chain couples TRBV6-5 to TRBJ1-1; 9 bases are shared with TRBD1. The V gene's germline CDR1 is MNHEY and CDR2 SVGAGI. V shed 7 bases and J 4 bases; nucleotides not matched to a gene: 7. This CDR3 comprises 14 residues. The CDR3 DNA sequence: TGTGCCAGCAAAGATGGACAGGGGCTCACTGAAGCTTTCTTT. Its protein is CASKDGQGLTEAFF.

The V gene is TRBV14, the J gene TRBJ1-2; D ambiguous. V lost 1 base, J lost 1 base, and 10 bases lay in between. The CDR3 runs to 15 residues. In germline, CDR1 is SGHDN, CDR2 FVKESK. The CDR3 reads CASSQGRGFNYGYTF. The CDR3 nucleotides read TGTGCCAGCAGCCAAGGGCGAGGGTTTAACTATGGCTACACCTTC.

This clone came up once. The chain links TRBV28 to TRBJ2-6; D unresolved. The ends were cut back, 2 bases at V and 2 bases at J, with 10 bases in the middle. This CDR3 contains 16 residues. Per germline, CDR1 MDHEN and CDR2 SYDVKM. For the CDR3, the DNA is TGTGCCAGCAGTTTAATCGTCCAGACTGGGGCCAACGTCCTGACTTTC. Its protein is CASSLIVQTGANVLTF.

Regarding this clone: This CDR3 is also generated by other DNA sequences in the sample. The CDR3: CASSEALAVYEQYF. Here the CDR3 DNA reads TGTGCCAGCAGTGAAGCCCTAGCGGTTTACGAGCAGTACTTC. V gene TRBV6-1 combines with J gene TRBJ2-7; 7 nucleotides align to TRBD2. The trim removed 0 bases at V and 4 bases at J, leaving 3 bases unmatched. The CDR3 covers 14 residues. CDR1 is MNHNS and CDR2 is SASEGT in the germline V gene.

CDR3 loop: CASSSKQAGTKNIQYF. CDR3 nucleotide sequence: TGTGCCAGCAGTTCCAAACAGGCCGGGACTAAAAACATTCAGTACTTC. J is TRBJ2-4 and V is TRBV28; D is possibly TRBD2 (6 bases). CDR3 length equals 16 residues. Trimming stripped 4 bases from V and 4 bases from J, with 17 bases between. The V gene's germline CDR1 is MDHEN and CDR2 SYDVKM.

This chain connects TRBV28 to TRBJ1-5; 7 bases align to TRBD1. This CDR3 comprises 14 residues. Per the germline V gene, CDR1 is MDHEN and CDR2 is SYDVKM. Losses at the gene ends were 3 bases for V and 6 bases for J; bases not matched to a gene: 5. The CDR3 is CASSFGGGSQPQHF. In nucleotides, the CDR3 is TGTGCCAGCAGTTTTGGAGGGGGCAGTCAGCCCCAGCATTTT.